These 10 T cell receptor beta chains share one sample of origin, sequenced in a study of tumor-infiltrating lymphocytes in localized non-small cell lung cancer. Assay: immunoSEQ multiplex PCR; the TCRdb copy retains only in-frame clones and omits some. The data contain roughly 12,000 clones, 84% of them seen just once; the ten biggest clones take up approximately 8.1%. Specimen: lung tumor tissue. The receptors were sampled from a human donor with non-small cell lung cancer.

The CDR3 coding sequence is TGCAGCGTTGAGAGGGACAGGGACTACCAAGAGACCCAGTACTTC. Protein product: CSVERDRDYQETQYF. This chain uses TRBV29-1 with TRBJ2-5; 9 bases map to TRBD1. Unmatched junction bases numbered 5, after V lost 3 bases and J lost 0 bases. Germline V gene lookup returns CDR1 SQVTM and CDR2 ANQGSEA. The length of the CDR3 is 15 residues.

The chain is built from TRBV27 and TRBJ2-1, with 8 bases matching TRBD2. Germline loops: CDR1 MNHEY, CDR2 SMNVEV (reference sequence). The CDR3 contains 19 residues. The ends lost 7 bases at V and 0 bases at J; junction bases unmatched: 17. CDR3 sequence reads: CASTILGRRGGSSYNEQFF. The CDR3 DNA reads as TGTGCCAGCACTATTTTGGGGCGGCGCGGGGGGAGCTCCTACAATGAGCAGTTCTTC.

The chain carries TRBV6-5 and TRBJ2-7; the D gene is possibly TRBD1 (5 bases). Germline values: CDR1 MNHEY, CDR2 SVGAGI. This CDR3 spans 11 amino acids. V dropped 7 bases and J dropped 3 bases, with 7 bases sitting between them. The CDR3 here is CASKQGYEQYF. CDR3 nucleotides: TGTGCCAGCAAGCAGGGCTACGAGCAGTACTTC.

This chain links TRBV11-2 with TRBJ2-2; D unclear. The CDR3 extends over 15 amino acids. Germline lookup yields CDR1 SGHAT and CDR2 FQNNGV. V lost 2 bases to trimming and J lost 6 bases, with 13 bases between them. The CDR3 protein is CASSLRAVPAGELFF. The CDR3 DNA sequence: TGTGCCAGCAGCTTAAGGGCGGTACCGGCCGGGGAGCTGTTTTTT.

This clone was seen just once. In DNA form, the CDR3 reads TGTGCCACCAGCAGTTCCAACGGGCAGGCCAATCAGCCCCAGCATTTT. Amino acid sequence: CATSSSNGQANQPQHF. The V gene is TRBV15, the J gene TRBJ1-5, with no clear D. CDR3 size: 16 residues. Germline V gives CDR1 LNHNV, CDR2 YYDKDF (reference sequence). V lost 3 bases to trimming and J lost 3 bases, with 15 bases between them.

This clone was picked up a small number of times. The CDR3 loop reads CASSGQGFSNQPQHF. The CDR3 nucleotides read TGTGCCAGCAGTGGACAGGGGTTTAGCAATCAGCCCCAGCATTTT. The V call is TRBV6-1, the J call TRBJ1-5; TRBD1 aligns across 8 bases. Germline trimming cut 4 bases from V and 0 bases from J; bases unmatched to any gene: 2. The CDR3 spans 15 residues. CDR1 and CDR2 (germline): MNHNS, SASEGT.

CDR3 DNA sequence: TGTGCCAGCAGCGCGGGACAGGGTAGGACCACTGAAGCTTTCTTT. Its protein product is CASSAGQGRTTEAFF. V usage is TRBV7-2 and J usage is TRBJ1-1, with 9 bases aligning to TRBD1. The CDR3 is made up of 15 amino acids. V was clipped by 5 bases and J by 4 bases; unmatched bases: 8. CDR1 is SGHTA, CDR2 FQGNSA, per germline. Filled out from reference TRBV7-2 and TRBJ1-1, the complete variable domain reads GAGVSQSPSNKVTEKGKDVELRCDPISGHTALYWYRQSLGQGLEFLIYFQGNSAPDKSGLPSDRFSAERTGGSVSTLTIQRTQQEDSAVYLCASSAGQGRTTEAFFGQGTRLTVV.

V and J are TRBV28 and TRBJ1-4, with D unresolved. Trimming took off 8 bases at V and 7 bases at J, with 17 bases between the two ends. Germline CDR1 reads MDHEN; CDR2 reads SYDVKM. The CDR3 runs to 14 residues. The chain's CDR3 is CASSTGGWGEKLFF. The CDR3 DNA sequence: TGTGCCAGCTCCACCGGCGGGTGGGGTGAAAAACTGTTTTTT. Full variable domain (rest looked up from reference TRBV28 and TRBJ1-4): DVKVTQSSRYLVKRTGEKVFLECVQDMDHENMFWYRQDPGLGLRLIYFSYDVKMKEKGDIPEGYSVSREKKERFSLILESASTNQTSMYLCASSTGGWGEKLFFGSGTQLSVL.

V gene TRBV7-2 combines with J gene TRBJ2-7, with a possible D match to TRBD1 (5 bases). Germline values: CDR1 SGHTA, CDR2 FQGNSA. V was clipped by 5 bases and J by 0 bases, with 11 bases between them. The CDR3 covers 14 residues. DNA of the CDR3: TGTGCCAGCAGCCCTGGACACAGCTCCTACGAGCAGTACTTC. It translates to CASSPGHSSYEQYF.

For the CDR3, the DNA is TGTGCCAGCAGCCCCGGGGGGCGACTTGAAGCTTTCTTT. It specifies CASSPGGRLEAFF. This chain links TRBV6-1 with TRBJ1-1; tentatively, D is TRBD1 (6 bases). V dropped 6 bases and J dropped 7 bases, with 15 bases sitting between them. Germline CDR1 is MNHNS and CDR2 is SASEGT. CDR3 length equals 13 residues.